This T cell receptor beta chain was sequenced during a study of shared clonotypes between healthy human individuals. The table came from immunoSEQ multiplex PCR; TCRdb's copy has only in-frame clones and leaves some out. The sample lists about 1 million clones, around 76% occurring once. Notes on this clone: The same CDR3 is also encoded by other DNA sequences in this sample.

Trimming cost V 0 bases and J 1 base, with 7 bases left between them. This CDR3 comprises 14 residues. From germline, CDR1 is SGHAT and CDR2 FQNNGV. The V gene is TRBV11-2, the J gene TRBJ2-7; D is undetermined. This sequence was found in a man between 18 and 29 years old in good health. The sample was memory CD4+ T cells sorted from blood. The subset is: CD45RA-negative fraction. For the CDR3, the DNA is TGTGCCAGCAGCTTAGAATGGCGGTCCTACGAGCAGTACTTC. Translating it yields CASSLEWRSYEQYF. Supplemented by reference TRBV11-2 and TRBJ2-7, the full variable domain reads EAGVAQSPRYKIIEKRQSVAFWCNPISGHATLYWYQQILGQGPKLLIQFQNNGVVDDSQLPKDRFSAERLKGVDSTLKIQPAKLEDSAVYLCASSLEWRSYEQYFGPGTRLTVT.